This TCR beta chain is from a study of naive and memory T cell subsets. An equimolar mix of two oligonucleotides served as the beta constant-region primer for TRBC1 and TRBC2. Ligated cDNA was amplified by four rounds of PCR with nested alpha and beta constant-region primers and SP2. A 12-nucleotide UMI and the SP2 primer were added to the cDNA 3' end by oligonucleotide ligation. TCRdb independently ran MiXCR on the UMI-ligation and nested PCR reads; one entry per CDR3 protein. The repertoire holds around 140,000 distinct CDR3 sequences, with 22% as singletons. Study results and limitations: A few larger clonotypes appeared in naive repertoires, especially CD8, possibly memory cells re-expressing CD45RA. Over 95% of naive TCR sequences appeared only once after error correction, unlike memory subsets. Diversity fell and Gini index rose from naive through CM, EM, EMRA.

The V gene's germline CDR1 is MDHEN and CDR2 SYDVKM. The CDR3 totals 16 residues. V was clipped by 2 bases and J by 0 bases; unmatched bases: 6. Four subsets defined by CD45RA and CD27 were sorted after CD3, CD4, CD8 and live/dead staining. Only a few counts were recorded for this clonotype. Its antigen remains unknown. The clonotype originates from a human donor in good health. The chain combines TRBV28 with TRBJ1-2; 7 bases line up with TRBD1. The material sequenced was naive CD4+ T cells from blood. The DNA for the CDR3 is TGTGCCAGCAGTTTAGACAGGGATACTCCTAACTATGGCTACACCTTC. Translating it yields CASSLDRDTPNYGYTF.